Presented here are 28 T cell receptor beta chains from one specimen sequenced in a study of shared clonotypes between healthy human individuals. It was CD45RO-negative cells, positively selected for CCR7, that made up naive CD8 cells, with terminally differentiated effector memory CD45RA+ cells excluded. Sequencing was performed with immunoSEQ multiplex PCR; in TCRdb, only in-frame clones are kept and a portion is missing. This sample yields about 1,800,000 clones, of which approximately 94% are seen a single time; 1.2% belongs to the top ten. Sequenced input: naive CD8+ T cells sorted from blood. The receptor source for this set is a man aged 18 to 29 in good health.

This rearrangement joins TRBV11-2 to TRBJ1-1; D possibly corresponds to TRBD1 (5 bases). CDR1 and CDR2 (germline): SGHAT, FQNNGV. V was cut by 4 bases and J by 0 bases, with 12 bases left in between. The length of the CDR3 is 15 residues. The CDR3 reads CASSSPDRMNTEAFF. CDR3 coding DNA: TGTGCCAGCAGCTCGCCTGACAGAATGAACACTGAAGCTTTCTTT.

The CDR3 region is CASFKLLAGVNTGELFF. The CDR3 DNA reads TGTGCCAGCTTTAAGCTACTAGCGGGAGTGAACACCGGGGAGCTGTTTTTT. This chain joins TRBV7-9 and TRBJ2-2; 11 bases fit TRBD2. After removal of 8 bases from V and 1 base from J, the junction contained 9 bases not matched to a gene. Looked up from germline, CDR1 is SEHNR and CDR2 is FQNEAQ (reference sequence). The CDR3 contains 17 residues.

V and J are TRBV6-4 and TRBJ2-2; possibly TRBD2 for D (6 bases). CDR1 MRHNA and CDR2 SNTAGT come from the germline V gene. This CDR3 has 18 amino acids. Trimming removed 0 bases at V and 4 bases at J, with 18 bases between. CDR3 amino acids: CASSDSIFQEGFTGELFF. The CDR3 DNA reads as TGTGCCAGCAGTGACTCGATCTTTCAGGAGGGGTTCACCGGGGAGCTGTTTTTT.

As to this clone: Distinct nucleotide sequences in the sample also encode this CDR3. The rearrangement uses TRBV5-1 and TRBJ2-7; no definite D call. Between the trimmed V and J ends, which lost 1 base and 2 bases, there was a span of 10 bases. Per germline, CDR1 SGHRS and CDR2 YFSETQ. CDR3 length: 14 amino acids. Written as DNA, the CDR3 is TGCGCCAGCAGCTTGATCGGTGGCACCTACGAGCAGTACTTC. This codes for CASSLIGGTYEQYF.

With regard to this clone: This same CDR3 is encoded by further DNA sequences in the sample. The CDR3 sequence is CASSLGTGDQPQHF. CDR3 DNA sequence: TGTGCCAGCAGTCTGGGGACAGGGGATCAGCCCCAGCATTTT. J is TRBJ1-5 and V is TRBV27; 10 nucleotides match TRBD1. This CDR3 spans 14 amino acids. Germline V gene lookup returns CDR1 MNHEY and CDR2 SMNVEV (reference sequence). V lost 5 bases, J lost 5 bases, and 3 bases stayed unmatched.

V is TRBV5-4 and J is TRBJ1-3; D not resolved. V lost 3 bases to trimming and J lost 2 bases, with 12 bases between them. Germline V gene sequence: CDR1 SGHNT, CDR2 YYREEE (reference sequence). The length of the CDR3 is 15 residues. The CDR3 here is CASSWTPGTGNTIYF. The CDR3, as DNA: TGTGCCAGCAGCTGGACGCCGGGGACTGGAAACACCATATATTTT.

The CDR3 reads CASSRNRGEQYF. The CDR3 bases are TGTGCCAGCAGTCGCAACCGAGGGGAGCAGTACTTC. This chain joins TRBV9 and TRBJ2-7, with D possibly TRBD2 on 5 matching bases. The CDR3 sequence is 12 residues long. The germline CDR1 and CDR2 sequences are SGDLS and YYNGEE. Trimming removed 5 bases at V and 7 bases at J, with 13 bases between.

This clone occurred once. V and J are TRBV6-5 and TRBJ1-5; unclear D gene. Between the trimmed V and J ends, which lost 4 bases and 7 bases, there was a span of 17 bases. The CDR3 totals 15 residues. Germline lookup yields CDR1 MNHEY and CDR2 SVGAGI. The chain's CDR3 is CASSLDHTAIQPQHF. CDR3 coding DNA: TGTGCCAGCAGTTTGGACCACACGGCGATCCAGCCCCAGCATTTT.

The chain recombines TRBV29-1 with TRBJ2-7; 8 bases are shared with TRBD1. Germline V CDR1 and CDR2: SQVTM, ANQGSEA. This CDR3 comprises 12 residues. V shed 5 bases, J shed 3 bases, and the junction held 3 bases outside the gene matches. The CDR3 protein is CSVSGQDYEQYF. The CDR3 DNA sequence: TGCAGCGTTTCGGGACAGGACTACGAGCAGTACTTC.

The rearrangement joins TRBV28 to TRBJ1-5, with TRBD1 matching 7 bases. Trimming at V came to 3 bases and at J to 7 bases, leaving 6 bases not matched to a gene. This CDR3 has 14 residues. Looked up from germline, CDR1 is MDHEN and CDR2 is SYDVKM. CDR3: CASSFGRGRQPQHF. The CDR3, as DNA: TGTGCCAGCAGTTTTGGGAGGGGGCGACAGCCCCAGCATTTT.

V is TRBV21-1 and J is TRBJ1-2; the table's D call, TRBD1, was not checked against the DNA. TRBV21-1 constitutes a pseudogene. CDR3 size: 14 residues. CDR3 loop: CASSKCNTSKGYTF. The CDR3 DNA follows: TGTGCCAGCAGCAAATGTAACACATCGAAGGGCTACACCTTC.

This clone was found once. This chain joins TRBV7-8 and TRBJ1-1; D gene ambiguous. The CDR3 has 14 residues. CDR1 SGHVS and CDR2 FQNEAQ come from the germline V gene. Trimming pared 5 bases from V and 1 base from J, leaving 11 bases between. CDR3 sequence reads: CASSPFRGNTEAFF. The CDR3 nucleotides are TGTGCCAGCAGCCCGTTTCGGGGGAACACTGAAGCTTTCTTT. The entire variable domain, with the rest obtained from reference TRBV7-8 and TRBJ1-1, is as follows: GAGVSQSPRYKVAKRGQDVALRCDPISGHVSLFWYQQALGQGPEFLTYFQNEAQLDKSGLPSDRFFAERPEGSVSTLKIQRTQQEDSAVYLCASSPFRGNTEAFFGQGTRLTVV.

The CDR3 loop reads CASSPTLDRAYEQYF. The DNA for the CDR3 is TGTGCCAGTAGTCCTACCCTCGACAGGGCCTACGAGCAGTACTTC. This chain connects TRBV19 to TRBJ2-7, with 7 nucleotides matching TRBD1. Per the germline V gene, CDR1 is LNHDA and CDR2 is SQIVND (reference sequence). Trimming cost V 5 bases and J 2 bases; bases outside gene matches: 9. This CDR3 spans 15 amino acids. Together with reference TRBV19 and TRBJ2-7, the CDR3 gives the full variable domain: DGGITQSPKYLFRKEGQNVTLSCEQNLNHDAMYWYRQDPGQGLRLIYYSQIVNDFQKGDIAEGYSVSREKKESFPLTVTSAQKNPTAFYLCASSPTLDRAYEQYFGPGTRLTVT.

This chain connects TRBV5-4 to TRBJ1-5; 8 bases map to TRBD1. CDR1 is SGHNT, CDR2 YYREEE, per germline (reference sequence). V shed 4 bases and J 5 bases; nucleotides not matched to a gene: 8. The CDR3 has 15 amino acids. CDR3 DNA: TGTGCCAGCAGCCACTATGGGACAGGTGATCAGCCCCAGCATTTT. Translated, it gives CASSHYGTGDQPQHF.

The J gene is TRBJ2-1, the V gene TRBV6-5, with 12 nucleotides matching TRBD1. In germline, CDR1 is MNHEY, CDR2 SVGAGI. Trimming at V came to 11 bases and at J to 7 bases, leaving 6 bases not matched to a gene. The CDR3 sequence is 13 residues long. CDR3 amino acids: CAVRDRGQNEQFF. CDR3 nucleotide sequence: TGTGCCGTCCGGGACAGGGGGCAAAATGAGCAGTTCTTC.

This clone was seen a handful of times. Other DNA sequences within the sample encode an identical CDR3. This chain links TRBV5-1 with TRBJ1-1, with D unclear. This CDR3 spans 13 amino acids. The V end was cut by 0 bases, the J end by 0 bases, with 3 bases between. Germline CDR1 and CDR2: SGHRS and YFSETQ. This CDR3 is CASSLGVNTEAFF. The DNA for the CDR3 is TGCGCCAGCAGCTTGGGGGTGAACACTGAAGCTTTCTTT.

CDR3 sequence (DNA): TGCAGCGTGATCTTTGCTAGCGGGAGCATCGGTTACAATGAGCAGTTCTTC. It encodes CSVIFASGSIGYNEQFF. The chain links TRBV29-1 to TRBJ2-1, with 10 bases matching TRBD2. Germline CDR1 SQVTM, CDR2 ANQGSEA. This CDR3 spans 17 amino acids. V was pared by 6 bases and J by 4 bases, with 15 bases of the junction left unmatched.

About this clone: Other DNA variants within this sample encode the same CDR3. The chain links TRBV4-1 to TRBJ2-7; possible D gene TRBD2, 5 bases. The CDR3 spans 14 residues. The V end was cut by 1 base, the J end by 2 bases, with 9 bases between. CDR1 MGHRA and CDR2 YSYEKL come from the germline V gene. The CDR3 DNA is TGCGCCAGCAGCCAAGTTCGGGGTACCTACGAGCAGTACTTC. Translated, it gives CASSQVRGTYEQYF.

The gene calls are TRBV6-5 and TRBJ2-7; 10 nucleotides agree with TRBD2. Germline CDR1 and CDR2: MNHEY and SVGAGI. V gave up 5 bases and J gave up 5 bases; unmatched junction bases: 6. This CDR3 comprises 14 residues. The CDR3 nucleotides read TGTGCCAGCAGTCCTAGCGGGAGCGTCCACGAGCAGTACTTC. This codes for CASSPSGSVHEQYF.

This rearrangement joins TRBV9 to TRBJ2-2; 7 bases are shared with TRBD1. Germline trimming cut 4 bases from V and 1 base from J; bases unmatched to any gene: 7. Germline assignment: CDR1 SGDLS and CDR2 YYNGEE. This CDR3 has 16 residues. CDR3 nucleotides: TGTGCCAGCAGCACACCTCGGACAGGGAACACCGGGGAGCTGTTTTTT. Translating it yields CASSTPRTGNTGELFF. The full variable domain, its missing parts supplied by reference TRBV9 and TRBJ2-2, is DSGVTQTPKHLITATGQRVTLRCSPRSGDLSVYWYQQSLDQGLQFLIQYYNGEERAKGNILERFSAQQFPDLHSELNLSSLELGDSALYFCASSTPRTGNTGELFFGEGSRLTVL.

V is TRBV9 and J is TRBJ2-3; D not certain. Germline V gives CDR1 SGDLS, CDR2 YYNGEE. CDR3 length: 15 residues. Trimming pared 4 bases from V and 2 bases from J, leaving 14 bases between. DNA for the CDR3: TGTGCCAGCAGCCCCCATAGGGCTAACACAGATACGCAGTATTTT. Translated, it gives CASSPHRANTDTQYF.

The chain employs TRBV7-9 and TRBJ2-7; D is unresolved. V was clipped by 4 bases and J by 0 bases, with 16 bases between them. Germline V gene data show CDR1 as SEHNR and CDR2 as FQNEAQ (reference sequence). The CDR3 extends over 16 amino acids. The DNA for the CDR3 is TGTGCCAGCAGCTCCACCTTTGGGGTGTACTCCTACGAGCAGTACTTC. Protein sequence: CASSSTFGVYSYEQYF.

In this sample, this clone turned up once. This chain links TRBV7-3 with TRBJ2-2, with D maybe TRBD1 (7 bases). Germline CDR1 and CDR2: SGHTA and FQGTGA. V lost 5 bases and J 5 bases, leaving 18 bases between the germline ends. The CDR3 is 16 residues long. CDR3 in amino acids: CASSPDDREDTGELFF. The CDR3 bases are TGTGCCAGCAGCCCCGATGACAGGGAGGATACCGGGGAGCTGTTTTTT.

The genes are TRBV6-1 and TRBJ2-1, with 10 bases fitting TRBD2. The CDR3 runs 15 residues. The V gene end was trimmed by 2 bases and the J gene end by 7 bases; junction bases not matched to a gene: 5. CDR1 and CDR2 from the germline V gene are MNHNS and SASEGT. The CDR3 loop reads CASSEPSGSSNEQFF. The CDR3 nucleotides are TGTGCCAGCAGTGAACCTAGCGGGAGTAGTAATGAGCAGTTCTTC.

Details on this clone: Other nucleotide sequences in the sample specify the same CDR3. The CDR3 region is CASSPTGGAKNIQYF. CDR3 sequence (DNA): TGTGCCAGCAGTCCAACAGGGGGAGCCAAAAACATTCAGTACTTC. The gene calls are TRBV27 and TRBJ2-4; 8 bases are shared with TRBD1. The V gene end was trimmed by 5 bases and the J gene end by 0 bases; junction bases not matched to a gene: 3. From germline, CDR1 is MNHEY and CDR2 SMNVEV (reference sequence). The length of the CDR3 is 15 residues.

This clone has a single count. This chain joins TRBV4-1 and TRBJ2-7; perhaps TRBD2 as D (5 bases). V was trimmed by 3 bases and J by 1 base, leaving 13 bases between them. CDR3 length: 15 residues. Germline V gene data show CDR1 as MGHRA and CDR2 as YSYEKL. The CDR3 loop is CASSHGGWESYEQYF. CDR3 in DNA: TGCGCCAGCAGCCATGGCGGATGGGAGTCCTACGAGCAGTACTTC.

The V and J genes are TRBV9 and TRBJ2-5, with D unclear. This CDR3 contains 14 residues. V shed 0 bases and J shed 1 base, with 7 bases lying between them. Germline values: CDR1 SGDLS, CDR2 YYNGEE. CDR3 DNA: TGTGCCAGCAGCGTAGGACCTTTCCAAGAGACCCAGTACTTC. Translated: CASSVGPFQETQYF.

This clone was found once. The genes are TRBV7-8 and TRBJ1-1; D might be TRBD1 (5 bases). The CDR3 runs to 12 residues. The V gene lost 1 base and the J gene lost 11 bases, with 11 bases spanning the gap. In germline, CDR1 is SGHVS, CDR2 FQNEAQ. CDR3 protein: CASSLDRIDAFF. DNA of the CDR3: TGTGCCAGCAGCTTAGACAGGATTGACGCTTTCTTT.